This T cell receptor (beta chain) was obtained from a study of cytomegalovirus exposure and HLA in healthy donors. This PCR relied on a set of 60 Vbeta primers and 13 Jbeta primers. The assay was immunoSEQ multiplex PCR, and TCRdb's table has in-frame clones only and misses some. The sample totals about 150,000 clones. The CDR3 spans 15 residues. Germline V gives CDR1 SGHRS, CDR2 YFSETQ. The TCR comes from a woman aged 50 to 60 in good health and CMV-seronegative. The chain employs TRBV5-1 and TRBJ2-5, with a possible D match to TRBD1 (7 bases). The J call may be incorrect, as the DNA end agrees better with TRBJ2-7. Input material: PBMCs. CDR3 region: CASTPRQGLLYEQYF. The CDR3 DNA reads as TGCGCCAGCACCCCCCGACAGGGACTTCTCTACGAGCAGTACTTC.